Below, 23 T cell receptor beta chains from the same sample are listed, as sequenced in a study of blood T cell repertoires in COVID-19. Clones were read by immunoSEQ multiplex PCR, and TCRdb kept only the in-frame ones, dropping some. This sample has roughly 110,000 clones; roughly 88% occur once, and the top ten carry approximately 6.8%. Sequencing input: peripheral blood. The receptors here all came from a man over 45 with active or convalescent COVID-19.

This clone appeared once. The V gene is TRBV29-1, the J gene TRBJ1-2; D ambiguous. The CDR3 length is 13 residues. The germline V gene encodes CDR1 SQVTM and CDR2 ANQGSEA. V gave up 0 bases and J gave up 2 bases, with 7 bases separating them. DNA of the CDR3: TGCAGCGTTGAAGATGAGAAGAACTATGGCTACACCTTC. Residues: CSVEDEKNYGYTF.

The V call is TRBV30, the J call TRBJ1-2; D is perhaps TRBD1 (6 bases). Germline V gene sequence: CDR1 GTSNPN, CDR2 SVGIG (reference sequence). Between the trimmed V and J ends, which lost 5 bases and 8 bases, there was a span of 21 bases. CDR3 size: 14 residues. CDR3 coding DNA: TGTGCCTGGGACGATAACAGGGAGTTTTGGGGCTACACCTTC. Amino acids: CAWDDNREFWGYTF.

J is TRBJ1-1 and V is TRBV15, with 9 bases identical to TRBD1. Germline trimming cut 3 bases from V and 6 bases from J; bases unmatched to any gene: 8. This CDR3 has 15 amino acids. Germline lookup yields CDR1 LNHNV and CDR2 YYDKDF (reference sequence). CDR3 bases: TGTGCCACCAGCAGGGGACAGGGAGCGTGGGCTGAAGCTTTCTTT. This sequence encodes CATSRGQGAWAEAFF. The full variable domain, its missing parts supplied by reference TRBV15 and TRBJ1-1, is DAMVIQNPRYQVTQFGKPVTLSCSQTLNHNVMYWYQQKSSQAPKLLFHYYDKDFNNEADTPDNFQSRRPNTSFCFLDIRSPGLGDTAMYLCATSRGQGAWAEAFFGQGTRLTVV.

The rearrangement uses TRBV6-5 and TRBJ1-2; TRBD1 matches 8 bases. There are 14 residues in the CDR3. CDR1 and CDR2 (germline): MNHEY, SVGAGI. After removal of 6 bases from V and 0 bases from J, the junction contained 3 bases not matched to a gene. The CDR3 loop reads CASRRTGSNYGYTF. The CDR3 DNA sequence: TGTGCCAGCAGGAGGACAGGGTCTAACTATGGCTACACCTTC.

The table lists this clone with a few counts. This chain joins TRBV5-1 and TRBJ1-3; D might be TRBD1 (5 bases). This CDR3 spans 15 amino acids. V was shortened by 3 bases and J by 0 bases, with 10 bases between the two germline ends. CDR1 is SGHRS, CDR2 YFSETQ, per germline. The DNA for the CDR3 is TGCGCCAGCAGCTCACAGGCAAGCTCTGGAAACACCATATATTTT. Amino acids: CASSSQASSGNTIYF.

V usage is TRBV6-4 and J usage is TRBJ1-4; TRBD1 matches at 8 bases. There are 15 residues in the CDR3. The V and J ends lost 7 bases and 0 bases, in that order; junction bases with no gene match: 4. Germline V gene data show CDR1 as MRHNA and CDR2 as SNTAGT. CDR3 in amino acids: CASNLGQATNEKLFF. The DNA for the CDR3 is TGTGCCAGCAACTTGGGACAGGCAACTAATGAAAAACTGTTTTTT.

The chain links TRBV6-2 or TRBV6-3 to TRBJ2-1, with 7 nucleotides matching TRBD2. From germline, CDR1 is MNHEY and CDR2 SVGEGT. CDR3 length: 17 amino acids. J gave up 0 bases and V 4 bases, and 9 bases lay outside the gene matches. CDR3 sequence: CASSFALSGTSYNEQFF. CDR3 sequence (DNA): TGTGCCAGCAGTTTTGCACTCAGCGGGACCTCCTACAATGAGCAGTTCTTC.

The chain combines TRBV7-9 with TRBJ2-3; D might be TRBD2 (5 bases). The germline V gene encodes CDR1 SEHNR and CDR2 FQNEAQ (reference sequence). Trimming removed 2 bases at V and 6 bases at J, with 15 bases between. This CDR3 region has 15 residues. CDR3 coding DNA: TGTGCCAGCAGCTTAATTGAGGGCCATAGGGATACGCAGTATTTT. Translating it yields CASSLIEGHRDTQYF.

This chain joins TRBV6-2 or TRBV6-3 and TRBJ2-7; 8 bases map to TRBD2. The CDR3 extends over 15 amino acids. CDR1 and CDR2 from the germline V gene are MNHEY and SVGEGT. Losses at the gene ends were 0 bases for V and 3 bases for J; bases not matched to a gene: 4. DNA of the CDR3: TGTGCCAGCAGTTACTCAGGCGGGAGGTTCTACGAGCAGTACTTC. As protein: CASSYSGGRFYEQYF.

This sequence joins TRBV4-3 and TRBJ2-7; D gene unclear. Germline V gene lookup returns CDR1 LGHNA and CDR2 YSLEER. CDR3 size: 14 residues. Trimming pared 1 base from V and 3 bases from J, leaving 10 bases between. The CDR3 bases are TGCGCCAGCAGCCAAGGGCAGGTGAGCTACGAGCAGTACTTC. It specifies CASSQGQVSYEQYF.

The gene calls are TRBV19 and TRBJ1-1; D ambiguous. The germline V gene has CDR1 LNHDA and CDR2 SQIVND (reference sequence). V lost 4 bases and J 2 bases, leaving 8 bases between the germline ends. The CDR3 contains 13 residues. The CDR3 here is CASSNTDNTEAFF. Here the CDR3 DNA reads TGTGCCAGTAGTAATACAGATAACACTGAAGCTTTCTTT.

The V gene is TRBV27, the J gene TRBJ2-2; no firm D call. The germline V and J ends were trimmed by 5 bases and 2 bases, with 9 bases remaining between them. CDR1 is MNHEY, CDR2 SMNVEV, per germline (reference sequence). The CDR3 is 14 residues long. This CDR3 reads CASSVTFNTGELFF. The CDR3 nucleotides read TGTGCCAGCAGTGTTACTTTTAACACCGGGGAGCTGTTTTTT.

This chain connects TRBV4-2 to TRBJ2-7; D may be TRBD2 (5 bases). The CDR3 loop spans 15 amino acids. Per the germline V gene, CDR1 is LGHNA and CDR2 is YNFKEQ. With 3 bases removed from V and 0 bases from J, the gap between germline ends came to 12 bases. The CDR3 loop is CASSHGGGNSYEQYF. The DNA for the CDR3 is TGTGCCAGCAGCCATGGTGGAGGAAACTCCTACGAGCAGTACTTC.

This chain uses TRBV7-2 with TRBJ1-1, with TRBD1 as a possible D gene (5 bases). With 4 bases removed from V and 6 bases from J, the gap between germline ends came to 9 bases. This CDR3 is 12 amino acids long. Germline CDR1 and CDR2: SGHTA and FQGNSA. Here the CDR3 DNA reads TGTGCCAGCAGCTACGACAGACCTGAAGCTTTCTTT. It encodes CASSYDRPEAFF.

The V and J genes are TRBV15 and TRBJ1-3; possibly TRBD1 for D (5 bases). This CDR3 is built from 15 residues. The ends were cut back, 0 bases at V and 0 bases at J, with 6 bases in the middle. The germline gives CDR1 LNHNV, CDR2 YYDKDF (reference sequence). CDR3 protein: CATSRDQGSGNTIYF. The DNA for the CDR3 is TGTGCCACCAGCAGAGACCAGGGCTCTGGAAACACCATATATTTT.

The genes are TRBV5-1 and TRBJ1-3, with D hard to call. This CDR3 contains 15 residues. Germline V gene lookup returns CDR1 SGHRS and CDR2 YFSETQ. Trimming cost V 0 bases and J 0 bases, with 7 bases left between them. CDR3 sequence reads: CASSLGQNSGNTIYF. The CDR3 DNA reads as TGCGCCAGCAGCTTGGGCCAGAACTCTGGAAACACCATATATTTT.

The V and J genes are TRBV9 and TRBJ2-3; D is perhaps TRBD1 (5 bases). The CDR3 sequence is 18 residues long. Between the trimmed V and J ends, which lost 4 bases and 0 bases, there was a span of 21 bases. Germline CDR1 SGDLS, CDR2 YYNGEE. The CDR3 spells CASSSRQLGPVSTDTQYF. In DNA, the CDR3 is TGTGCCAGCAGCTCTAGGCAGCTGGGGCCAGTTAGCACAGATACGCAGTATTTT.

CDR3: CASSMRDLNSPLHF. The CDR3 DNA is TGTGCCAGTAGTATGCGGGACCTTAATTCACCCCTCCACTTT. The chain carries TRBV19 and TRBJ1-6, with a tentative D call TRBD1 (5 bases). V lost 3 bases, J lost 6 bases, and 9 bases lay in between. This CDR3 region has 14 residues. CDR1 is LNHDA and CDR2 is SQIVND in the germline V gene (reference sequence).

In this sample, this clone turned up a few times. The rearrangement joins TRBV29-1 to TRBJ1-1; 7 bases are a match to TRBD1. CDR3 length equals 13 residues. J was trimmed by 4 bases and V by 5 bases; bases with no gene match: 7. Germline lookup yields CDR1 SQVTM and CDR2 ANQGSEA. This chain's CDR3 is CSVSTGSITEAFF. The CDR3 DNA reads as TGCAGCGTTTCGACAGGGTCCATCACTGAAGCTTTCTTT. Full variable domain (outside the CDR3, taken from reference TRBV29-1 and TRBJ1-1): SAVISQKPSRDICQRGTSLTIQCQVDSQVTMMFWYRQQPGQSLTLIATANQGSEATYESGFVIDKFPISRPNLTFSTLTVSNMSPEDSSIYLCSVSTGSITEAFFGQGTRLTVV.

The CDR3 DNA reads as TGTGCCAGCAGTCGCCACAACCCGCCGAACACTGAAGCTTTCTTT. Translation: CASSRHNPPNTEAFF. The genes are TRBV28 and TRBJ1-1; D uncertain. V lost 5 bases to trimming and J lost 1 base, with 14 bases between them. The CDR3 is 15 amino acids. Germline V gives CDR1 MDHEN, CDR2 SYDVKM.

Only one count was recorded for this clone. The rearrangement joins TRBV12-3 or TRBV12-4 to TRBJ1-2; 7 bases match TRBD1. This CDR3 has 13 residues. The V and J ends lost 6 bases and 1 base, in that order; junction bases with no gene match: 2. This CDR3 is CASRQGVNYGYTF. CDR3 DNA: TGTGCCAGCAGGCAGGGGGTTAACTATGGCTACACCTTC.

The rearrangement uses TRBV28 and TRBJ1-2; 8 nucleotides match TRBD1. Germline assignment: CDR1 MDHEN and CDR2 SYDVKM. This CDR3 is 19 amino acids long. V dropped 2 bases and J dropped 1; count of bases not matched to a gene: 15. CDR3 nucleotides: TGTGCCAGCAGTTTAGGTTGGACAGGGTTCGACGAATTTAACTATGGCTACACCTTC. Protein: CASSLGWTGFDEFNYGYTF.

V gene TRBV7-2 combines with J gene TRBJ2-7, with 12 bases fitting TRBD2. The trim removed 5 bases at V and 3 bases at J, leaving 2 bases unmatched. CDR1 SGHTA and CDR2 FQGNSA come from the germline V gene. The CDR3 spans 14 residues. The CDR3 coding sequence is TGTGCCAGCAGCGAGACTAGCGGGAGCTACGAGCAGTACTTC. The encoded protein is CASSETSGSYEQYF.